The present entry profiles one T cell receptor beta chain with its context. Its antigen is currently unknown. Deletions cut 4 bases from V and 1 base from J, with 6 bases between. The V gene's germline CDR1 is SGDLS and CDR2 YYNGEE. The CDR3 is 14 residues long. This entry is derived from a study of cytomegalovirus exposure and HLA in healthy donors. The study, taken as a whole, reports: Previously analyzed data showed that most TCR beta V segments were productive at a frequency of about 90% or about 30%. A later analysis found that most CMV-associated TCR beta chains appeared HLA-restricted. Analysis performed later found approximately 17,000 TCR beta sequences associated with HLA alleles at 0.05 false discovery rate.

The PCR ran on 60 Vbeta and 13 Jbeta primers. Clones were read by immunoSEQ multiplex PCR, and TCRdb kept only the in-frame ones, dropping some. Recorded for this sample: fewer than 200,000 clones. Specimen: PBMCs. This chain links TRBV9 with TRBJ2-6; D not certain. The clonotype comes from a woman in her sixties in good health and CMV-seronegative. The CDR3 loop is CASSFPSGANVLTF. CDR3 nucleotides: TGTGCCAGCAGCTTTCCTTCTGGGGCCAACGTCCTGACTTTC.